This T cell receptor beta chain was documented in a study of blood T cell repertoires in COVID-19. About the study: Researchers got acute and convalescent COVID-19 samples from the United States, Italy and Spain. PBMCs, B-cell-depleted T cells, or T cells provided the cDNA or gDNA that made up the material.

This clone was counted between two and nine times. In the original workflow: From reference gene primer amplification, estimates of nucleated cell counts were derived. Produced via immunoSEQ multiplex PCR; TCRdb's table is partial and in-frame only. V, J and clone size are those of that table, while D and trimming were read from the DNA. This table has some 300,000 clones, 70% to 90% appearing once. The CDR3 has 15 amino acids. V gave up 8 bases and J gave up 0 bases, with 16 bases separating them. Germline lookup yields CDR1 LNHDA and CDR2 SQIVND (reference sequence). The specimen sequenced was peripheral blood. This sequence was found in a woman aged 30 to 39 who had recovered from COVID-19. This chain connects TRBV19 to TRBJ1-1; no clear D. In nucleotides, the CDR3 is TGTGCCAGTTTCCCCTCGTCTCTCGTGAACACTGAAGCTTTCTTT. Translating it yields CASFPSSLVNTEAFF.